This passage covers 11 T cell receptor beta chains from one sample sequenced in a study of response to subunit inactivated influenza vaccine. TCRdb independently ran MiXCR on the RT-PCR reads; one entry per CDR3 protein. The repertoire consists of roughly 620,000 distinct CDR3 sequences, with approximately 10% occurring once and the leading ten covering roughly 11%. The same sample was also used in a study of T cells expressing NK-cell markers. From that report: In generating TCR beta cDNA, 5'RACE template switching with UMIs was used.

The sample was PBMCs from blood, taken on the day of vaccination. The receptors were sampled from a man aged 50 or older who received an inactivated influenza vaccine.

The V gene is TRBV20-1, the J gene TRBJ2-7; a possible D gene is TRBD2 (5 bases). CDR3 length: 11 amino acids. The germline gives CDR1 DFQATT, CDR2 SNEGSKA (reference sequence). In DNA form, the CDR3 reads TGCAGCCTCGAAGAGGGTCTCGAGCAGTACTTC. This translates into CSLEEGLEQYF.

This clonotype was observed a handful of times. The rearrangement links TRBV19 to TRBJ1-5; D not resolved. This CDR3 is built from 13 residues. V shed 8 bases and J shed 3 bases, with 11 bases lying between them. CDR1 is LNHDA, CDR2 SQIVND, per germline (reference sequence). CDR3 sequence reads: CASASIHNQPQHF. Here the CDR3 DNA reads TGTGCCAGTGCAAGTATCCACAATCAGCCCCAGCATTTT.

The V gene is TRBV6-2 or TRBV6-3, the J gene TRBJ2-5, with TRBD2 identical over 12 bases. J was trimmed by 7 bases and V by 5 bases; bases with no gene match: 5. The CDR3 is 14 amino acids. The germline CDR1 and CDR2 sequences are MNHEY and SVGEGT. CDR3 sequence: CASSRGLAGTTQYF. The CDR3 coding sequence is TGTGCCAGCAGTCGCGGACTAGCGGGGACGACCCAGTACTTC.

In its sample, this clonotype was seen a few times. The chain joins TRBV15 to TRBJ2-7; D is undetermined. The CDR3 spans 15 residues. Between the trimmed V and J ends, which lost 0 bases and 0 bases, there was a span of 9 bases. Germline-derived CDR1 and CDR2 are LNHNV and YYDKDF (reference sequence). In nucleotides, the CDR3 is TGTGCCACCAGCAGAGATCTGGGGTCCTCCTACGAGCAGTACTTC. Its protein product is CATSRDLGSSYEQYF.

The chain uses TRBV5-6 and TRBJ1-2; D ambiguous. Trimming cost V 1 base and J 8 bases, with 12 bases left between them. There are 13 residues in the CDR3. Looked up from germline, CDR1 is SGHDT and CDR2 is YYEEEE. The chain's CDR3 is CASSLWGGGGYTF. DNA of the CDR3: TGTGCCAGCAGCTTGTGGGGTGGAGGAGGCTACACCTTC.

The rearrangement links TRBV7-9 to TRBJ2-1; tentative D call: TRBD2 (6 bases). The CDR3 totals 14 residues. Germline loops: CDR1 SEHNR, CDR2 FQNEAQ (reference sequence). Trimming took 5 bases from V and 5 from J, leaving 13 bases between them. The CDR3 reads CASSPRDFDNEQFF. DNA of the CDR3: TGTGCCAGCAGCCCCCGGGACTTCGACAATGAGCAGTTCTTC.

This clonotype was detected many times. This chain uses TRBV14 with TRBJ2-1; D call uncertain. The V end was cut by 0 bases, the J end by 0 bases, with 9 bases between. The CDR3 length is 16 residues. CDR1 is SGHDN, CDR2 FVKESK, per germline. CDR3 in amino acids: CASSQDLLSSYNEQFF. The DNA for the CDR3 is TGTGCCAGCAGCCAAGATTTGCTAAGCTCCTACAATGAGCAGTTCTTC.

CDR3 in DNA: TGTGCCAGCAGACCCTATGCGCCCGTGGTTGGTGAGCAGTTCTTC. Translated, it gives CASRPYAPVVGEQFF. This rearrangement joins TRBV3-1 to TRBJ2-1, with D unclear. V gave up 6 bases and J gave up 9 bases, with 21 bases separating them. The CDR3 length is 15 residues. Per the germline V gene, CDR1 is LGHDT and CDR2 is YNNKEL (reference sequence).

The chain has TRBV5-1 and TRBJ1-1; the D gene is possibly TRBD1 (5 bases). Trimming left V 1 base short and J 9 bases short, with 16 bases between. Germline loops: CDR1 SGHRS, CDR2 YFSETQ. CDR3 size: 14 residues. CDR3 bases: TGCGCCAGCAGCTTGAGCGGGGACCTTGGAAAAGCTTTCTTT. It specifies CASSLSGDLGKAFF.

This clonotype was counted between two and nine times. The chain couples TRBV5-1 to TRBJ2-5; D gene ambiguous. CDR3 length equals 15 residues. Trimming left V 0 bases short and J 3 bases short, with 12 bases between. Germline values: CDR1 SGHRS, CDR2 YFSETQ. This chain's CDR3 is CASSLGRLREETQYF. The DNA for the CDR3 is TGCGCCAGCAGCTTGGGTCGGCTCAGAGAAGAGACCCAGTACTTC.

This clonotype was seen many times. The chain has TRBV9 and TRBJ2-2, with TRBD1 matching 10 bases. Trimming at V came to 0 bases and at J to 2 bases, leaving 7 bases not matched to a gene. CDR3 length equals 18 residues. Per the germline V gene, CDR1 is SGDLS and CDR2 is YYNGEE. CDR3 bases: TGTGCCAGCAGCGTAGACCGGGACAGGGGTGGCAACACCGGGGAGCTGTTTTTT. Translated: CASSVDRDRGGNTGELFF.